The 21 T cell receptor beta chains below come from one sample, sequenced in a study of OX40 agonist ivuxolimab in advanced cancers. Profiling relied on immunoSEQ multiplex PCR, and the TCRdb table lists in-frame clones only, not all of them. In the table there are about 58,000 clones, 81% of which are singletons. Source: CD4+ or CD8+ T cells sorted from blood, taken in a trial of the OX40 agonist ivuxolimab. These receptors all come from an adult with an advanced solid tumor such as melanoma, head and neck, liver or kidney cancer.

This chain links TRBV1 with TRBJ2-7. TRBV1 is described as a pseudogene. The CDR3 contains 15 residues. In nucleotides, the CDR3 is TGCACCAGCAGCCAAGAGAACGCGAAAAGGCGCGAGCAGTACTTC. This gives the protein CTSSQENAKRREQYF.

This sequence joins TRBV6-5 and TRBJ1-2; TRBD1 matches at 7 bases. The ends lost 4 bases at V and 8 bases at J; junction bases unmatched: 10. The CDR3 length is 14 residues. Germline CDR1 is MNHEY and CDR2 is SVGAGI. CDR3 residues: CASSSQGGGGGYTF. The DNA of the CDR3 is TGTGCCAGCAGTTCCCAGGGGGGGGGCGGAGGCTACACCTTC.

The rearrangement joins TRBV5-4 to TRBJ2-3; TRBD1 matches 10 bases. Looked up from germline, CDR1 is SGHNT and CDR2 is YYREEE (reference sequence). The CDR3 length is 15 residues. V dropped 4 bases and J dropped 4; count of bases not matched to a gene: 6. For the CDR3, the DNA is TGTGCCAGCAGCCAAGGACAGGGGGGGGCAGATACGCAGTATTTT. Translated: CASSQGQGGADTQYF.

This clone was detected only a few times. V and J are TRBV6-6 and TRBJ1-2; TRBD1 aligns across 7 bases. The CDR3 loop spans 13 amino acids. The V segment lost 7 bases and the J segment 4 bases; nucleotides outside the gene matches: 6. Germline V lookup: CDR1 MNHNY, CDR2 SVGAGI (reference sequence). As DNA, the CDR3 is TGTGCCAGCAATCCGGGACAGAGCTATGGCTACACCTTC. This translates into CASNPGQSYGYTF.

This chain links TRBV27 with TRBJ1-2, with 7 bases that match TRBD1. Looked up from germline, CDR1 is MNHEY and CDR2 is SMNVEV (reference sequence). V gave up 6 bases and J gave up 10 bases; unmatched junction bases: 20. The CDR3 consists of 16 residues. CDR3 residues: CASRSQLSGGRVYYTF. In nucleotides, the CDR3 is TGTGCCAGCAGATCCCAGTTGTCAGGGGGTAGGGTGTACTACACCTTC.

The genes are TRBV23-1 and TRBJ2-7, with D possibly TRBD2 on 6 matching bases. TRBV23-1 qualifies as an ORF whose function is uncertain. Trimming removed 2 bases at V and 4 bases at J, with 12 bases between. CDR3 length equals 14 residues. The DNA of the CDR3 is TGCGCCAGCAGTCAACCCGGGACTCAGTACGAGCAGTACTTC. Protein product: CASSQPGTQYEQYF.

This clone was seen a handful of times. The chain links TRBV10-3 to TRBJ2-5; the D call may be TRBD1 or TRBD2 (5 bases each). The germline CDR1 and CDR2 sequences are ENHRY and SYGVKD. This CDR3 contains 13 residues. The V and J ends lost 3 bases and 7 bases respectively, with 12 bases between them. CDR3 DNA sequence: TGTGCCATCAGTGACGAGGGAAGGGGGACCCAGTACTTC. Translation: CAISDEGRGTQYF.

The chain carries TRBV5-1 and TRBJ1-6, with a possible D match to TRBD1 (5 bases). V was shortened by 4 bases and J by 0 bases, with 14 bases between the two germline ends. This CDR3 spans 17 amino acids. CDR1 and CDR2 (germline): SGHRS, YFSETQ. This CDR3 reads CASSLGTGSSYNSPLHF. The CDR3 nucleotides are TGCGCCAGCAGCCTCGGGACCGGTAGCTCCTATAATTCACCCCTCCACTTT.

The chain recombines TRBV5-1 with TRBJ1-1; 9 positions agree with TRBD1. Looked up from germline, CDR1 is SGHRS and CDR2 is YFSETQ. This CDR3 is 15 amino acids long. V shed 0 bases, J shed 1 base, and the junction held 1 base outside the gene matches. The CDR3 loop is CASSLAGQGNTEAFF. The CDR3 nucleotides are TGCGCCAGCAGCTTGGCGGGACAGGGGAACACTGAAGCTTTCTTT. The entire variable domain, with the rest obtained from reference TRBV5-1 and TRBJ1-1, is as follows: KAGVTQTPRYLIKTRGQQVTLSCSPISGHRSVSWYQQTPGQGLQFLFEYFSETQRNKGNFPGRFSGRQFSNSRSEMNVSTLELGDSALYLCASSLAGQGNTEAFFGQGTRLTVV.

CDR3 sequence: CASSSASPGLAIDTQYF. CDR3 coding DNA: TGCGCCAGCAGCTCGGCGTCTCCGGGACTAGCTATAGATACGCAGTATTTT. V and J are TRBV5-1 and TRBJ2-3, with 9 bases that match TRBD2. The V and J ends lost 3 bases and 5 bases, in that order; junction bases with no gene match: 13. Germline V lookup: CDR1 SGHRS, CDR2 YFSETQ. This CDR3 contains 17 residues.

The chain employs TRBV10-1 and TRBJ2-7; D might be TRBD1 (6 bases). Germline V gives CDR1 WNHNN, CDR2 SYGVQD (reference sequence). CDR3 size: 12 residues. V was shortened by 3 bases and J by 6 bases, with 9 bases between the two germline ends. CDR3 protein: CASSEGGGEQYF. The CDR3 nucleotides read TGCGCCAGCAGTGAAGGGGGTGGCGAGCAGTACTTC.

This chain links TRBV6-1 with TRBJ2-3; TRBD2 matches 12 bases. V dropped 1 base and J dropped 2; count of bases not matched to a gene: 10. CDR3 length: 19 amino acids. Germline CDR1 and CDR2: MNHNS and SASEGT. CDR3 DNA sequence: TGTGCCAGCAGTGAAGAAACTAGCGGGGGGCTATCTTACACAGATACGCAGTATTTT. Amino acid sequence: CASSEETSGGLSYTDTQYF.

This chain connects TRBV5-1 to TRBJ2-3; D remains unclear. Germline V lookup: CDR1 SGHRS, CDR2 YFSETQ. Trimming stripped 0 bases from V and 4 bases from J, with 30 bases between. The CDR3 spans 21 residues. The CDR3 DNA sequence: TGCGCCAGCAGCTTGGCGTATTCGGGTCTATTCGCGCAAAGATGGGCAGATACGCAGTATTTT. This gives the protein CASSLAYSGLFAQRWADTQYF.

The rearrangement links TRBV6-1 to TRBJ1-3, with TRBD1 as a possible D gene (6 bases). This CDR3 is 17 amino acids long. Germline V lookup: CDR1 MNHNS, CDR2 SASEGT. Trimming stripped 3 bases from V and 2 bases from J, with 17 bases between. The CDR3 spells CASSEGFEGGTGNTIYF. CDR3 sequence (DNA): TGTGCCAGCAGTGAGGGATTCGAGGGGGGCACTGGAAACACCATATATTTT.

The chain uses TRBV28 and TRBJ2-2; D is unresolved. CDR1 is MDHEN, CDR2 SYDVKM, per germline. V was shortened by 5 bases and J by 5 bases, with 12 bases between the two germline ends. This CDR3 contains 14 residues. Here the CDR3 reads CASSGRLLTGELFF. In nucleotides, the CDR3 is TGTGCCAGCAGTGGACGGTTATTGACCGGGGAGCTGTTTTTT.

This chain joins TRBV10-3 and TRBJ2-4; no clear D gene. CDR1 and CDR2 from the germline V gene are ENHRY and SYGVKD. The CDR3 is 16 amino acids. The V gene lost 3 bases and the J gene lost 1 base, with 13 bases spanning the gap. CDR3 loop: CAISEEAIGAKNIQYF. Written as DNA, the CDR3 is TGTGCCATCAGTGAAGAGGCCATAGGGGCCAAAAACATTCAGTACTTC.

The chain joins TRBV10-3 to TRBJ2-7, with a possible D match to TRBD2 (8 bases). The CDR3 length is 16 residues. Germline CDR1 and CDR2: ENHRY and SYGVKD. Trimming took off 6 bases at V and 3 bases at J, with 21 bases between the two ends. The CDR3 sequence is CAISRGGQGEFYEQYF. CDR3 nucleotide sequence: TGTGCCATCAGCCGCGGGGGGCAGGGGGAATTCTACGAGCAGTACTTC.

The rearrangement joins TRBV28 to TRBJ1-5; possibly TRBD1 for D (6 bases). Between the trimmed V and J ends, which lost 6 bases and 3 bases, there was a span of 12 bases. CDR1 MDHEN and CDR2 SYDVKM come from the germline V gene. The CDR3 runs 14 residues. The CDR3, as DNA: TGTGCCAGCAGGGGGGCAGGGGACAATCAGCCCCAGCATTTT. It encodes CASRGAGDNQPQHF.

V gene TRBV7-3 combines with J gene TRBJ1-5; D gene ambiguous. Germline V lookup: CDR1 SGHTA, CDR2 FQGTGA. Deletions cut 0 bases from V and 6 bases from J, with 9 bases between. There are 14 residues in the CDR3. CDR3: CASSLTGGSQPQHF. Here the CDR3 DNA reads TGTGCCAGCAGCTTAACGGGCGGTAGTCAGCCCCAGCATTTT. Using reference TRBV7-3 and TRBJ1-5 for the parts outside the CDR3, the full variable domain is GAGVSQTPSNKVTEKGKYVELRCDPISGHTALYWYRQSLGQGPEFLIYFQGTGAADDSGLPNDRFFAVRPEGSVSTLKIQRTERGDSAVYLCASSLTGGSQPQHFGDGTRLSIL.

This clone has a handful of counts. CDR3 amino acids: CASSQFTQSYNEQFF. CDR3 DNA sequence: TGTGCCAGCAGCCAATTCACACAATCCTACAATGAGCAGTTCTTC. The V gene is TRBV14, the J gene TRBJ2-1; D gene ambiguous. V lost 2 bases and J 1 base, leaving 9 bases between the germline ends. CDR1 is SGHDN, CDR2 FVKESK, per germline. The CDR3 length is 15 residues.

The chain links TRBV18 to TRBJ2-6, with D perhaps TRBD2 (5 bases). Per the germline V gene, CDR1 is KGHSH and CDR2 is LQKENI. The CDR3 contains 16 residues. Trimming left V 3 bases short and J 4 bases short, with 13 bases between. The CDR3 region is CASSPLQSGGANVLTF. DNA of the CDR3: TGTGCCAGCTCACCGCTACAGAGCGGCGGGGCCAACGTCCTGACTTTC.